Sequencing of this T cell receptor beta chain was carried out in a study of blood T cell repertoires in COVID-19. Study-level background: The United States, Italy and Spain were the sources of the acute and convalescent COVID-19 samples.

Profiling relied on immunoSEQ multiplex PCR, and the TCRdb table lists in-frame clones only, not all of them. The top ten clones hold roughly 3% of a sample with tens of thousands of clones, roughly 88% of them seen once. V gave up 5 bases and J gave up 10 bases, with 27 bases separating them. The CDR3 covers 18 residues. Per germline, CDR1 SGHVS and CDR2 FQNEAQ. V gene TRBV7-8 combines with J gene TRBJ1-6, with D possibly TRBD1 on 5 matching bases. The clonotype was recovered from a man aged 45-65 years with active COVID-19. Material for sequencing was peripheral blood. CDR3 nucleotide sequence: TGTGCCAGCAGCCTCATCGCCGGGGGTGGGTATGGTGGCTCACCCCTCCACTTT. Translated, it gives CASSLIAGGGYGGSPLHF.